Reported below is one T cell receptor (beta chain). Method: immunoSEQ multiplex PCR; TCRdb's copy keeps in-frame clones and lacks some. The table lists about 38,000 clones, roughly 70% of them singletons, with about 10% in the top ten. The data originate from a study of blood T cell repertoires in COVID-19. Study overall: COVID-19 samples, acute and convalescent, were from the United States, Italy and Spain. T cells, B-cell-depleted T cells, or PBMCs provided the cDNA or gDNA that served as material.

The V segment lost 2 bases and the J segment 5 bases; nucleotides outside the gene matches: 3. There are 13 residues in the CDR3. The germline gives CDR1 MNHEY, CDR2 SVGAGI. The chain employs TRBV6-5 and TRBJ2-7; 7 bases line up with TRBD1. Sequenced input: peripheral blood. The TCR sequence derives from a man between 65 and 79 years old with COVID-19, enrolled during active disease. The CDR3 nucleotides read TGTGCCAGCAGTTACCGGGACAGCCACGAGCAGTACTTC. It translates to CASSYRDSHEQYF.